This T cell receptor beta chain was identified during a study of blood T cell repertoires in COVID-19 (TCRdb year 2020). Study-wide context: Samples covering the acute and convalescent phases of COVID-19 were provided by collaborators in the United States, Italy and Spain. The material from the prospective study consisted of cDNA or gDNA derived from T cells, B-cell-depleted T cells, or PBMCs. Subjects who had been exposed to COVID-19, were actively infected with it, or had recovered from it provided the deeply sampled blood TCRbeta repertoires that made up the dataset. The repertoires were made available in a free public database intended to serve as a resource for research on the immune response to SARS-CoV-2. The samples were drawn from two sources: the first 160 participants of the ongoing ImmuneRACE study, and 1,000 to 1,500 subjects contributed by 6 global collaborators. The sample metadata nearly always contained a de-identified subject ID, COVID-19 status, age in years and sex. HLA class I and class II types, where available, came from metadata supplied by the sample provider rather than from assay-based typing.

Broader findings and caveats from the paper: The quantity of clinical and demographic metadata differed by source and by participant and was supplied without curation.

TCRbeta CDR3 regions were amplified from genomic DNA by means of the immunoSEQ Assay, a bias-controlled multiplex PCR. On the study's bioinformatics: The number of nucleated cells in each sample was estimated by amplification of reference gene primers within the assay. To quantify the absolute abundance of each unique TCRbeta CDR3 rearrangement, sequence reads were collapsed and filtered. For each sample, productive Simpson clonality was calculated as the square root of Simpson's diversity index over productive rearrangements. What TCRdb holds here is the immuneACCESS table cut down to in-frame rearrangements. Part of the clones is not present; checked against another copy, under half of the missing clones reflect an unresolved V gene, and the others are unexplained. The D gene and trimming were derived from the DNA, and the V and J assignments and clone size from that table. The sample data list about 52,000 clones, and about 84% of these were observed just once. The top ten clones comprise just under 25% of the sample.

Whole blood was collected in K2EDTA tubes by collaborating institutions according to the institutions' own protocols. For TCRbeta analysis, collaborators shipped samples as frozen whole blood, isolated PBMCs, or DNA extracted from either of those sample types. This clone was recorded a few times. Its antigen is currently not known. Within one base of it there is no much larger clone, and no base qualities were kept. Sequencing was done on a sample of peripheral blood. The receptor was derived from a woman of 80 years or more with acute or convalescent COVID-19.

The nucleotides read TGTGCCAGCAGCCGCGGGCGATACGGGCGAGATACGCAGTATTTT. It codes for CASSRGRYGRDTQYF. The V and J segments used are TRBV7-9 and TRBJ2-3; matching of 5 bases hints at TRBD2 as the D gene. V is shortened by 5 bases, J by 5 bases, and the region joining them spans 17 bases. The CDR3 has 15 amino acids, counting the end cysteine and phenylalanine. The kept DNA is CDR3 alone, 45 bases in frame from the first base. Sequences SEHNR (CDR1) and FQNEAQ (CDR2) are obtained from the germline V gene (reference sequence).